Here is one T cell receptor (beta chain) with its context. Its antigen is still unknown. The ends were cut back, 5 bases at V and 3 bases at J, with 19 bases in the middle. Germline CDR1 reads MDHEN; CDR2 reads SYDVKM. CDR3 length: 16 amino acids. The data were taken from a study of cytomegalovirus exposure and HLA in healthy donors. Overall study findings and caveats: Fewer N-insertions than the roughly 670-donor mean were reportedly shown by an Asian-associated ancestry cluster in a later analysis. Presence/absence analyses assumed roughly uniform sequencing depth across donors.

60 Vbeta and 13 Jbeta primers were used in PCR. Profiling relied on immunoSEQ multiplex PCR, and the TCRdb table lists in-frame clones only, not all of them. The sample includes over 130,000 clones, around 75% of them seen just once. Specimen: PBMCs. The V call is TRBV28, the J call TRBJ1-2; D is perhaps TRBD1 (6 bases). The receptor was isolated from a female donor in good health and CMV-seronegative. For the CDR3, the DNA is TGTGCCAGCAGTCCTGGCAGGGGTTCGGCGGACTATGGCTACACCTTC. Translated, it gives CASSPGRGSADYGYTF.